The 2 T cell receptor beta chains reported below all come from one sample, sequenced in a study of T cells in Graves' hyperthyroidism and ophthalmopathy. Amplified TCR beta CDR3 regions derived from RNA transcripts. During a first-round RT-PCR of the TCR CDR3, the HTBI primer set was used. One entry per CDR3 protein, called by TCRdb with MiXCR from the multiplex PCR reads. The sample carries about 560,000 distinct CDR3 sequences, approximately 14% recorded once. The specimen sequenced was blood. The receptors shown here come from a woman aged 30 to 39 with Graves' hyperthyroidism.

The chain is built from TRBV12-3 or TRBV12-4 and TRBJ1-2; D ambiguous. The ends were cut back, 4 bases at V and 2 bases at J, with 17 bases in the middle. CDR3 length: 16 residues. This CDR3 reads CASSSSRTEINYGYTF. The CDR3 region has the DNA TGTGCCAGCAGTTCCTCCCGGACTGAGATAAACTATGGCTACACCTTC.

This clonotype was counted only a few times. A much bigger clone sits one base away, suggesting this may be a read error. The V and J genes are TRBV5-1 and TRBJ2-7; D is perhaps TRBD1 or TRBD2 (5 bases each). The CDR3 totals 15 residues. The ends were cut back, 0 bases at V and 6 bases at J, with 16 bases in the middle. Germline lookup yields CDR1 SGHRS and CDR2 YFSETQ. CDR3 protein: CASSLASGTPSEQYF. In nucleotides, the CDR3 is TGCGCCAGCAGCTTGGCCTCAGGGACCCCGAGCGAGCAGTACTTC. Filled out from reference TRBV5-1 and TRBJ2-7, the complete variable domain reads KAGVTQTPRYLIKTRGQQVTLSCSPISGHRSVSWYQQTPGQGLQFLFEYFSETQRNKGNFPGRFSGRQFSNSRSEMNVSTLELGDSALYLCASSLASGTPSEQYFGPGTRLTVT.